A selection of T cell receptor beta chains follows, all from one sample in a study of glioma-infiltrating T cells. TCRdb re-derived calls from the multiplex PCR reads in MiXCR, one entry per CDR3 protein. The repertoire includes some 120,000 distinct CDR3 sequences, roughly 24% of them detected once, and about 16% sits in the top ten. Sequencing input: glioma tissue, nonneoplastic brain tissue, or PBMCs (not recorded which). The receptors stem from a human donor with low-grade glioma or glioblastoma, undergoing nonglioma brain surgery, or in good health (not recorded which). Each CDR3 is given with its conserved first and last residue. Fields, in order: V gene, clone size, D gene, J gene, CDR3 DNA, CDR3 protein. The D gene is left open where the match is weak. Not all rows give a size; the values are once, few, many and, for expanded clones, a class.

v_call: TRBV6-2/TRBV6-3; clone_size: many; d_call: -; j_call: TRBJ2-1; cdr3_nt: TGTGCCAGCAGTTACTCTAAGCCCCCACCGTACAATGAGCAGTTCTTC; cdr3_aa: CASSYSKPPPYNEQFF
v_call: TRBV7-2; clone_size: few; d_call: TRBD1; j_call: TRBJ2-3; cdr3_nt: TGTGCCAGCAGCTTACGCGGGACAGGGCTGAGCACAGATACGCAGTATTTT; cdr3_aa: CASSLRGTGLSTDTQYF
v_call: TRBV29-1; clone_size: -; d_call: TRBD2; j_call: TRBJ2-3; cdr3_nt: TGCAGCGTTCCGGGGCTAGCGGGACAGTATTTT; cdr3_aa: CSVPGLAGQYF
v_call: TRBV5-4; clone_size: -; d_call: -; j_call: TRBJ2-5; cdr3_nt: TGTGCCAGCACTCCGAGGGGGGAAGGGACCCAGTACTTC; cdr3_aa: CASTPRGEGTQYF
v_call: TRBV4-1; clone_size: many; d_call: -; j_call: TRBJ2-1; cdr3_nt: TGCGCCAGCAGCCAGCCAGCCTCCTATACCTACAATGAGCAGTTCTTC; cdr3_aa: CASSQPASYTYNEQFF
v_call: TRBV6-1; clone_size: many; d_call: TRBD1; j_call: TRBJ2-2; cdr3_nt: TGTGCCAGCAGTCGATCAACAGGGGGCGGAGGCGGGAAGTCTTTAACCGGGGAGCTGTTTTTT; cdr3_aa: CASSRSTGGGGGKSLTGELFF
v_call: TRBV30; clone_size: -; d_call: -; j_call: TRBJ2-3; cdr3_nt: TGTGCCTGGAGTAAGACAGTCTACACAGATACGCAGTATTTT; cdr3_aa: CAWSKTVYTDTQYF
v_call: TRBV6-1; clone_size: many; d_call: -; j_call: TRBJ1-4; cdr3_nt: TGTGCCAGCGGCTTTACGAGCGAAAAACTGTTTTTT; cdr3_aa: CASGFTSEKLFF
v_call: TRBV20-1; clone_size: -; d_call: -; j_call: TRBJ2-5; cdr3_nt: TGCAGTGCTAGACGCGCTGGGCACCAAGAGACCCATTACTTC; cdr3_aa: CSARRAGHQETHYF
v_call: TRBV19; clone_size: many; d_call: TRBD1; j_call: TRBJ1-1; cdr3_nt: TGTGCCAGTAGTTCAGCCGGGACAGGGGGCACTGAAGCTTTCTTT; cdr3_aa: CASSSAGTGGTEAFF
v_call: TRBV19; clone_size: once; d_call: TRBD1; j_call: TRBJ2-1; cdr3_nt: TGTGCCAGTACTATCCGACAGGGTATATACAATGAGCAGTTCTTC; cdr3_aa: CASTIRQGIYNEQFF
v_call: TRBV12-3/TRBV12-4; clone_size: -; d_call: TRBD1; j_call: TRBJ2-6; cdr3_nt: TGTGCCAGCAGCCCTACAGGGGGAACATTCTCTGGGGCCAACGTCCTGACTTTC; cdr3_aa: CASSPTGGTFSGANVLTF
v_call: TRBV29-1; clone_size: -; d_call: TRBD2; j_call: TRBJ2-5; cdr3_nt: TGCAGCGCTCAACGGGGAGGGGAGACCCAGTACTTC; cdr3_aa: CSAQRGGETQYF
v_call: TRBV5-4; clone_size: many; d_call: -; j_call: TRBJ2-3; cdr3_nt: TGTGCCAGCAGCAGCGGGACAGTACGAACAGATACGCAGTATTTT; cdr3_aa: CASSSGTVRTDTQYF
v_call: TRBV29-1; clone_size: -; d_call: TRBD2; j_call: TRBJ2-1; cdr3_nt: TGCAGGGCCCGGACTAGCGGGAGGTCGGATGAGCAGTTCTTC; cdr3_aa: CRARTSGRSDEQFF
v_call: TRBV6-2/TRBV6-3; clone_size: many; d_call: -; j_call: TRBJ1-1; cdr3_nt: TGTGCCAGCAGTTACGTCCCGGGACGAGGCCTGAACACTGAAGCTTTCTTT; cdr3_aa: CASSYVPGRGLNTEAFF
v_call: TRBV29-1; clone_size: few; d_call: -; j_call: TRBJ1-1; cdr3_nt: TGCAGCGTGGGGACGGTCAGGGGCAGCACTGAAGCTTTCTTT; cdr3_aa: CSVGTVRGSTEAFF
v_call: TRBV7-9; clone_size: few; d_call: -; j_call: TRBJ2-1; cdr3_nt: TGTGCCAGCAGGTATTCGTACAATGAGCAGTTCTTC; cdr3_aa: CASRYSYNEQFF
v_call: TRBV28; clone_size: many; d_call: -; j_call: TRBJ2-3; cdr3_nt: TGTGCCAGCCTTCAGGGGGATACGCAGTATTTT; cdr3_aa: CASLQGDTQYF
v_call: TRBV7-6; clone_size: many; d_call: -; j_call: TRBJ2-5; cdr3_nt: TGTGCCAGCAGCCCAACCCGGGACGACAAAGAGACCCAGTACTTC; cdr3_aa: CASSPTRDDKETQYF
v_call: TRBV27; clone_size: -; d_call: -; j_call: TRBJ2-7; cdr3_nt: TGTGCCAGCAGTTCCCCCTCAGGGCGGTCCGGGCAGTACTTC; cdr3_aa: CASSSPSGRSGQYF
v_call: TRBV7-2; clone_size: many; d_call: -; j_call: TRBJ2-3; cdr3_nt: TGTGCCAGCAGCTTATTCCTCCGTCAGATCCTTCATCCGGATACGCAGTATTTT; cdr3_aa: CASSLFLRQILHPDTQYF
v_call: TRBV4-1; clone_size: many; d_call: -; j_call: TRBJ2-4; cdr3_nt: TGCGCCAGCAGCCAAGAGGTAGGAGTCTCCTGGAACATTCAGTACTTC; cdr3_aa: CASSQEVGVSWNIQYF
v_call: TRBV7-2; clone_size: many; d_call: -; j_call: TRBJ2-3; cdr3_nt: TGTGCCAGCAGCTTTCTCCGTTCGCGGGGATTCACAGATACGCAGTATTTT; cdr3_aa: CASSFLRSRGFTDTQYF
v_call: TRBV20-1; clone_size: many; d_call: TRBD2; j_call: TRBJ2-7; cdr3_nt: TGCAGTGCTGATAGCGGGAGTGTGTACGAGCAGTACTTC; cdr3_aa: CSADSGSVYEQYF
v_call: TRBV11-2; clone_size: -; d_call: -; j_call: TRBJ1-1; cdr3_nt: TGTGCCAGCAGCCCAGGGGCCACTGAAGCTTCGTTT; cdr3_aa: CASSPGATEASF